This T cell receptor beta chain was found in a study of OX40 agonist ivuxolimab in advanced cancers. Study-level information: Males comprised around 78% of the group, whose mean age was about 61 years (range about 20 to 79). Study observations and caveats: The mean number of expanded clones was higher in CD8+ T cells than in CD4+. At 0.1 to 3.0 mg/kg and by week 6, CD4+ and CD8+ T cells in the blood had expanded clonally.

Turning to this clone: As yet, its antigen is unknown.

Only in-frame clones appear in the TCRdb table, and some are missing; sequencing was by immunoSEQ multiplex PCR. Of more than 40,000 clones in the sample, more than 70% are singletons; the top ten hold under 3%. The CDR3 sequence is 15 residues long. Germline assignment: CDR1 LNHDA and CDR2 SQIVND (reference sequence). Trimming took off 2 bases at V and 7 bases at J, with 15 bases between the two ends. Sample: CD4+ or CD8+ T cells sorted from blood, taken in a trial of the OX40 agonist ivuxolimab. The TCR originated in an adult with an advanced solid tumor such as melanoma, head and neck, liver or kidney cancer. The chain employs TRBV19 and TRBJ2-1; D gene ambiguous. The DNA of the CDR3 is TGTGCCAGTAGTATAATCACGGCCGGGTTGAATGAGCAGTTCTTC. This sequence encodes CASSIITAGLNEQFF.